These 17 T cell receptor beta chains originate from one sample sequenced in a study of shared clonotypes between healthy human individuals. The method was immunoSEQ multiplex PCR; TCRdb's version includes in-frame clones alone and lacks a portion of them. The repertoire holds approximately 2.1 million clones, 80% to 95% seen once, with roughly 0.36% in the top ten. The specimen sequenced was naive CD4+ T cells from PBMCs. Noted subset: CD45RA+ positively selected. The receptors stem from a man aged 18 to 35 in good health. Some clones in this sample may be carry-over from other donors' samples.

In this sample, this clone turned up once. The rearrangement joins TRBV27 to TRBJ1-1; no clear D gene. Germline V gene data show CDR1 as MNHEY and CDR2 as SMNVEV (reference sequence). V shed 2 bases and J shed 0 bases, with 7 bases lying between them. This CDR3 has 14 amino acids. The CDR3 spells CASSLKVLNTEAFF. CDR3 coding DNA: TGTGCCAGCAGTTTAAAAGTTTTGAACACTGAAGCTTTCTTT.

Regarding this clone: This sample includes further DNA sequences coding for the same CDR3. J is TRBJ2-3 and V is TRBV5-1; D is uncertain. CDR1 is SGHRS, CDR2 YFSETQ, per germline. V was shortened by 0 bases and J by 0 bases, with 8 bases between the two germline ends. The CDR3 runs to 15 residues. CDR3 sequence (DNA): TGCGCCAGCAGCTTGGGCCAGGTCAGCACAGATACGCAGTATTTT. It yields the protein CASSLGQVSTDTQYF.

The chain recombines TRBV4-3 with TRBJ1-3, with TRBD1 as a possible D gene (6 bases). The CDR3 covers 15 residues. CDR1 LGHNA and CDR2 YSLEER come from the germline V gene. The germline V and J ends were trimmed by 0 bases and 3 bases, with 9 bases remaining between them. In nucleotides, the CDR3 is TGCGCCAGCAGCCAAGATCAGGGGAATGGAAACACCATATATTTT. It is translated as CASSQDQGNGNTIYF.

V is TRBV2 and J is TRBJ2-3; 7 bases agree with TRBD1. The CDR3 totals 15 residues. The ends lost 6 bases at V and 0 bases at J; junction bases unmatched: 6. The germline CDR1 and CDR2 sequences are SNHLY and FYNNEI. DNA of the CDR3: TGTGCCAGCAGCTCACAGGGGACCAGCACAGATACGCAGTATTTT. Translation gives CASSSQGTSTDTQYF.

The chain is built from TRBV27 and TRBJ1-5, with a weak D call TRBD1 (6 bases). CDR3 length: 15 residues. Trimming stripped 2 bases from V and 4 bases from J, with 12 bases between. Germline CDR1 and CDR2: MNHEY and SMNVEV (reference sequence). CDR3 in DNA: TGTGCCAGCAGTTTAGGGGGACACCCTAATCAGCCCCAGCATTTT. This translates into CASSLGGHPNQPQHF.

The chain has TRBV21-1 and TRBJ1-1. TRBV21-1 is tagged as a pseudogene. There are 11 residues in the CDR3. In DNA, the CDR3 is TGTGCCAGCAGCAAAGGCGTAGAAGCTTTCTTT. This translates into CASSKGVEAFF.

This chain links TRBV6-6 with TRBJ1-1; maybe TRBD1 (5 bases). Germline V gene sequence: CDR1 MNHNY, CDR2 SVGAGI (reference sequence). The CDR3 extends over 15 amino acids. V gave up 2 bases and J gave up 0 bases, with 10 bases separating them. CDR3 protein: CASSYGGGLNTEAFF. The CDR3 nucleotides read TGTGCCAGCAGTTACGGGGGGGGATTGAACACTGAAGCTTTCTTT.

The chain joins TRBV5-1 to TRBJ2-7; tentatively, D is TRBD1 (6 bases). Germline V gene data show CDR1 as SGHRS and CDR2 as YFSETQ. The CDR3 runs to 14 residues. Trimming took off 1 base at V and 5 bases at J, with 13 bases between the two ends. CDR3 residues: CASSLPQGLDEQYF. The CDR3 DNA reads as TGCGCCAGCAGCTTGCCTCAGGGGCTTGACGAGCAGTACTTC.

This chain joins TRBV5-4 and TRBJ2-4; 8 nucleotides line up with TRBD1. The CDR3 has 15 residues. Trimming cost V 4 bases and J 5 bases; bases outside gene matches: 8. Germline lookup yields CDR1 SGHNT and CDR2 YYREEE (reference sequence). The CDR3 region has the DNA TGTGCCAGCAGCATCCCGACAGGGGCGGAAAACATTCAGTACTTC. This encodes CASSIPTGAENIQYF. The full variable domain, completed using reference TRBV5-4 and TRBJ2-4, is ETGVTQSPTHLIKTRGQQVTLRCSSQSGHNTVSWYQQALGQGPQFIFQYYREEENGRGNFPPRFSGLQFPNYSSELNVNALELDDSALYLCASSIPTGAENIQYFGAGTRLSVL.

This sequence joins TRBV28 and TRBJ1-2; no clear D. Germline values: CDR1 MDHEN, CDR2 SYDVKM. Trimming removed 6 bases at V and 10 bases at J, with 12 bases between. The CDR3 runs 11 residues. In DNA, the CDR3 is TGTGCCAGCAGGGACCTCCTCGACTACACCTTC. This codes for CASRDLLDYTF.

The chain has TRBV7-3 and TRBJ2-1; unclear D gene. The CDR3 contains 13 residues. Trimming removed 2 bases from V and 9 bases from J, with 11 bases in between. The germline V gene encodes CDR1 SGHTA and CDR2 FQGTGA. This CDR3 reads CASSLPSDGEQFF. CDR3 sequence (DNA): TGTGCCAGCAGCTTACCGAGCGACGGTGAGCAGTTCTTC.

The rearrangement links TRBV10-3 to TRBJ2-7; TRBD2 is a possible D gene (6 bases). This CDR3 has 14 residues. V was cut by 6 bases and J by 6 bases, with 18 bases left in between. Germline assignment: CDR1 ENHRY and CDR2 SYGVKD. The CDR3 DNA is TGTGCCATCAGGAAGGTGGAGGGAGTGCGCGAGCAGTACTTC. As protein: CAIRKVEGVREQYF.

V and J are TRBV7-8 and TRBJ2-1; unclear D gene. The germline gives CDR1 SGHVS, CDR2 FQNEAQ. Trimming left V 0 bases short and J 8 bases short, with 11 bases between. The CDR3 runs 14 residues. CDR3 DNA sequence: TGTGCCAGCAGCTTAGCATACTCCCGGGATGAGCAGTTCTTC. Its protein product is CASSLAYSRDEQFF.

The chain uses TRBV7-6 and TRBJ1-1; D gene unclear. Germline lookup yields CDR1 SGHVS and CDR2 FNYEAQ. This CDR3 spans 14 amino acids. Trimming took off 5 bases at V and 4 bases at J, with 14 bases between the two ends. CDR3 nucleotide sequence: TGTGCCAGCAGCCAAACCCAGACGTCCACTGAAGCTTTCTTT. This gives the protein CASSQTQTSTEAFF.

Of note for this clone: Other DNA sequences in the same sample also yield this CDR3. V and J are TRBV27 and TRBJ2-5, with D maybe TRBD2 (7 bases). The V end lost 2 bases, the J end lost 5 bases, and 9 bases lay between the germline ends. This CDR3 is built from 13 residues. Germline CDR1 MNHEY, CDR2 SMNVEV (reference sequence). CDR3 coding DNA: TGTGCCAGCAGTTTACGGGGGGCCGAGACCCAGTACTTC. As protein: CASSLRGAETQYF.

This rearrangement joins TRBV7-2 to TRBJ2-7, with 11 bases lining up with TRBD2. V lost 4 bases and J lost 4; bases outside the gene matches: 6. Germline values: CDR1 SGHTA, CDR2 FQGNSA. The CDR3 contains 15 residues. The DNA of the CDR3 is TGTGCCAGCAGCTCAACTAGCGGGAGAAATTACGAGCAGTACTTC. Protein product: CASSSTSGRNYEQYF. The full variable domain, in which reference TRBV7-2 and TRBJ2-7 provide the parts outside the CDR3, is GAGVSQSPSNKVTEKGKDVELRCDPISGHTALYWYRQSLGQGLEFLIYFQGNSAPDKSGLPSDRFSAERTGGSVSTLTIQRTQQEDSAVYLCASSSTSGRNYEQYFGPGTRLTVT.

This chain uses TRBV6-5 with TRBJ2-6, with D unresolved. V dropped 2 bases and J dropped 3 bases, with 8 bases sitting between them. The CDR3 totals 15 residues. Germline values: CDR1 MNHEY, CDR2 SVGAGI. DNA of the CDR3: TGTGCCAGCAGTTACCAAATCGTTGGGGCCAACGTCCTGACTTTC. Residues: CASSYQIVGANVLTF.